This TCR beta chain was profiled in a study of naive and memory T cell subsets. General study points: Possibly reflecting memory cells re-expressing CD45RA, a few larger clonotypes occurred in naive repertoires, especially CD8.

This CDR3 comprises 16 residues. Germline CDR1 is PRHDT and CDR2 is FYEKMQ (reference sequence). V trimming: 4 bases; J trimming: 2 bases; junction bases outside the gene matches: 8. An equimolar mix of two oligonucleotides served as the beta constant-region primer for TRBC1 and TRBC2. Four rounds of PCR amplified the ligated cDNA using nested alpha and beta constant-region primers plus SP2. TCRdb recomputed calls from the UMI-ligation and nested PCR reads with MiXCR, one row per CDR3 protein. This table holds over 110,000 distinct CDR3 sequences, approximately 20% found once. In the case of this clonotype: Its specificity is unknown.

The chain employs TRBV13 and TRBJ2-5; TRBD1 matches at 9 bases. The sequencing input was naive CD8+ T cells from blood. This sequence was found in a human donor in good health. The chain's CDR3 is CASSSTGGSEQETQYF. The CDR3 coding sequence is TGTGCCAGCAGCTCTACAGGGGGCTCTGAACAAGAGACCCAGTACTTC.